This TCR beta chain was retrieved from a study of OX40 agonist ivuxolimab in advanced cancers. V was cut by 4 bases and J by 3 bases, with 31 bases left in between. Looked up from germline, CDR1 is LNHDA and CDR2 is SQIVND (reference sequence). The CDR3 loop spans 20 amino acids. Profiled with immunoSEQ multiplex PCR; TCRdb holds only in-frame clones, not every one. The sample includes tens of thousands of clones, under 95% of them seen just once. The source of this sequence is an adult with an advanced solid tumor such as melanoma, head and neck, liver or kidney cancer. The sample here was CD4+ or CD8+ T cells sorted from blood, taken in a trial of the OX40 agonist ivuxolimab. V gene TRBV19 combines with J gene TRBJ2-7, with D perhaps TRBD1 (7 bases). CDR3: CASSKILRDSKGRRNYEQYF. The CDR3 nucleotides are TGTGCCAGTAGTAAGATCCTCCGGGACAGCAAGGGGAGGAGAAACTACGAGCAGTACTTC.